These 9 T cell receptor beta chains share one sample of origin, sequenced in a study of cytomegalovirus exposure and HLA in healthy donors. 60 Vbeta and 13 Jbeta primers were used in PCR. TCRdb keeps only in-frame clones here, not all; method: immunoSEQ multiplex PCR. The sample contains around 140,000 clones, just under 85% of which appear only once. Sequenced: PBMCs. The receptors shown here come from a woman aged 55-75 years in good health and CMV-seropositive.

This rearrangement joins TRBV6-1 to TRBJ1-5; perhaps TRBD1 as D (5 bases). The germline V and J ends were trimmed by 3 bases and 7 bases, with 13 bases remaining between them. Germline loops: CDR1 MNHNS, CDR2 SASEGT. The CDR3 loop spans 14 amino acids. The CDR3 is CASSDREVVQPQHF. Written as DNA, the CDR3 is TGTGCCAGCAGTGACAGGGAGGTGGTACAGCCCCAGCATTTT.

This clone occurred once. The V and J genes are TRBV28 and TRBJ1-4, with D tentatively TRBD1 (6 bases). The CDR3 is 14 residues long. Germline CDR1 is MDHEN and CDR2 is SYDVKM. V lost 4 bases and J 1 base, leaving 7 bases between the germline ends. CDR3 coding DNA: TGTGCCAGCAGTTCACAGGGAACTAATGAAAAACTGTTTTTT. As protein: CASSSQGTNEKLFF.

This clone was observed once. The chain is built from TRBV27 and TRBJ2-1; TRBD2 aligns across 8 bases. The V segment lost 5 bases and the J segment 16 bases; nucleotides outside the gene matches: 13. Germline values: CDR1 MNHEY, CDR2 SMNVEV (reference sequence). The CDR3 consists of 13 residues. The CDR3 loop is CASSHLRGLVGFF. The CDR3 DNA is TGTGCCAGCAGTCACCTGAGGGGACTAGTGGGATTCTTC.

CDR3 residues: CASSRAPGQGVYGYTF. In DNA, the CDR3 is TGCGCCAGCAGCCGGGCACCGGGACAGGGAGTCTATGGCTACACCTTC. The rearrangement links TRBV4-1 to TRBJ1-2; TRBD1 aligns across 9 bases. Germline trimming cut 4 bases from V and 4 bases from J; bases unmatched to any gene: 10. Germline CDR1 reads MGHRA; CDR2 reads YSYEKL. The CDR3 totals 16 residues.

The chain uses TRBV7-2 and TRBJ1-5, with a tentative D call TRBD1 (6 bases). Germline CDR1 is SGHTA and CDR2 is FQGNSA. This CDR3 comprises 17 residues. Trimming took off 2 bases at V and 0 bases at J, with 14 bases between the two ends. The DNA for the CDR3 is TGTGCCAGCAGCTTACGGGGGGGCGGGTATAGCAATCAGCCCCAGCATTTT. It codes for CASSLRGGGYSNQPQHF.

The gene calls are TRBV5-1 and TRBJ2-2; D might be TRBD2 (6 bases). The V gene lost 3 bases and the J gene lost 1 base, with 13 bases spanning the gap. CDR3 size: 16 residues. Germline values: CDR1 SGHRS, CDR2 YFSETQ. This CDR3 is CASSYGGAMNTGELFF. The CDR3, as DNA: TGCGCCAGCAGCTACGGGGGAGCGATGAACACCGGGGAGCTGTTTTTT.

The chain joins TRBV7-2 to TRBJ2-3, with D perhaps TRBD1 (5 bases). Germline values: CDR1 SGHTA, CDR2 FQGNSA. V was trimmed by 2 bases and J by 5 bases, leaving 14 bases between them. CDR3 length: 15 amino acids. CDR3 residues: CASSLQGQKLDTQYF. The CDR3 nucleotides are TGTGCCAGCAGCTTACAGGGTCAAAAGTTAGATACGCAGTATTTT.

This clone was observed a handful of times. This chain connects TRBV2 to TRBJ2-3; TRBD2 matches 12 bases. J gave up 10 bases and V 6 bases, and 11 bases lay outside the gene matches. CDR1 is SNHLY and CDR2 is FYNNEI in the germline V gene. The CDR3 runs 15 residues. The chain's CDR3 is CASSEQLAGGPAQYF. For the CDR3, the DNA is TGTGCCAGCAGCGAACAACTAGCGGGAGGTCCTGCGCAGTATTTT.

The chain combines TRBV29-1 with TRBJ1-2, with D possibly being TRBD1 (6 bases). Trimming took 6 bases from V and 6 from J, leaving 14 bases between them. This CDR3 has 12 amino acids. Germline CDR1 reads SQVTM; CDR2 reads ANQGSEA. CDR3 in DNA: TGCAGCGTCACGGGGACACGGGATGGCTACACCTTC. This translates into CSVTGTRDGYTF.